This TCR beta chain was found in a study of blood T cell repertoires in COVID-19. Looking at the study overall: Some COVID-19 samples were acute and others convalescent; all came from the United States, Italy and Spain. PBMCs, B-cell-depleted T cells, or T cells provided the cDNA or gDNA that made up the material.

In Seattle, patients joined the study during active infection and were tracked longitudinally. The ends lost 5 bases at V and 5 bases at J; junction bases unmatched: 6. CDR1 and CDR2 (germline): KGHSH, LQKENI. The CDR3 is 14 residues long. Original methodology: The assay estimated nucleated cells by amplifying reference gene primers. Produced via immunoSEQ multiplex PCR; TCRdb's table is partial and in-frame only. V and J calls and clone size follow that table, whereas D and trimming were derived from the DNA. The sample has roughly 280,000 clones; almost 90% are singletons. The source of this sequence is a woman aged 25 to 39 with COVID-19, enrolled during active disease. The chain employs TRBV18 and TRBJ2-7, with 10 nucleotides matching TRBD2. The sample consisted of peripheral blood. CDR3: CASSSSGRTDEQYF. The CDR3 DNA reads as TGTGCCAGCTCAAGTAGCGGGAGGACCGACGAGCAGTACTTC.